Presented here are 20 T cell receptor beta chains from one specimen sequenced in a study of cytomegalovirus exposure and HLA in healthy donors. Both 60 Vbeta primers and 13 Jbeta primers went into the PCR. Some clones are missing from TCRdb's copy, which holds only in-frame ones; the method was immunoSEQ multiplex PCR. The table includes about 130,000 clones, 60% to 80% detected once. Sequenced material: PBMCs. The receptors derive from a man in his thirties or forties in good health and CMV-seronegative.

This chain joins TRBV5-1 and TRBJ2-5; no reliable D call. CDR3 size: 11 residues. Deletions cut 4 bases from V and 1 base from J, with 2 bases between. CDR1 is SGHRS and CDR2 is YFSETQ in the germline V gene. The CDR3 reads CASSRQETQYF. For the CDR3, the DNA is TGCGCCAGCAGCCGCCAAGAGACCCAGTACTTC.

The chain employs TRBV2 and TRBJ1-4; unclear D gene. The V gene's germline CDR1 is SNHLY and CDR2 FYNNEI. The CDR3 is made up of 15 amino acids. Trimming cost V 4 bases and J 8 bases, with 17 bases left between them. CDR3 sequence reads: CASSGLTNKWEKLFF. DNA of the CDR3: TGTGCCAGCAGTGGTCTGACAAATAAGTGGGAAAAACTGTTTTTT.

This clone has just one count. This rearrangement joins TRBV6-5 to TRBJ1-5, with TRBD1 matching 8 bases. J lost 4 bases, V lost 5 bases, and 4 bases had no gene match. The CDR3 has 14 residues. Germline V lookup: CDR1 MNHEY, CDR2 SVGAGI. The CDR3 nucleotides read TGTGCCAGCAGTCCCCAGGGGGCGAATCAGCCCCAGCATTTT. It specifies CASSPQGANQPQHF.

V and J are TRBV30 and TRBJ2-5, with TRBD2 as a possible D gene (7 bases). The CDR3 is 14 residues long. Trimming shortened V by 2 bases and J by 10 bases, and 20 bases separated the two germline ends. Germline values: CDR1 GTSNPN, CDR2 SVGIG (reference sequence). DNA for the CDR3: TGTGCCTGGAGTAAACTAGCGTTCCAAGGGGGCCAGTACTTC. Translating gives CAWSKLAFQGGQYF.

J is TRBJ2-5 and V is TRBV6-1; a possible D gene is TRBD1 (5 bases). V lost 2 bases to trimming and J lost 4 bases, with 8 bases between them. The CDR3 is 13 amino acids. Germline V gene data show CDR1 as MNHNS and CDR2 as SASEGT. The CDR3 nucleotides read TGTGCCAGCAGTGAAATTCAGGGAGAGACCCAGTACTTC. Protein sequence: CASSEIQGETQYF.

V gene TRBV25-1 combines with J gene TRBJ2-4, with TRBD2 matching over 10 bases. From germline, CDR1 is MGHDK and CDR2 SYGVNS. The J segment lost 3 bases and the V segment lost 4 bases, leaving 3 bases of the junction unmatched. The CDR3 sequence is 15 residues long. CDR3 bases: TGTGCCAGCAGTGGACTAGCGGGTCGCAAAAACATTCAGTACTTC. It specifies CASSGLAGRKNIQYF.

The sample holds a few counts of this clone. The genes are TRBV19 and TRBJ1-2, with D unresolved. There are 13 residues in the CDR3. The germline V gene has CDR1 LNHDA and CDR2 SQIVND (reference sequence). The V end was cut by 3 bases, the J end by 2 bases, with 7 bases between. CDR3 DNA: TGTGCCAGTAGTATTAGCCGCAACTATGGCTACACCTTC. Its translation is CASSISRNYGYTF.

This chain links TRBV2 with TRBJ2-3; TRBD1 might be the D (7 bases). The CDR3 covers 14 residues. The germline V gene has CDR1 SNHLY and CDR2 FYNNEI. V was shortened by 5 bases and J by 6 bases, with 15 bases between the two germline ends. This chain's CDR3 is CASSLAEGADTQYF. CDR3 bases: TGTGCCAGCAGTCTGGCGGAGGGGGCGGATACGCAGTATTTT.

V gene TRBV6-1 combines with J gene TRBJ1-5; TRBD1 matches 8 bases. This CDR3 has 14 amino acids. After removal of 1 base from V and 9 bases from J, the junction contained 5 bases not matched to a gene. In germline, CDR1 is MNHNS, CDR2 SASEGT. The CDR3 spells CASSEGTGFGPQHF. CDR3 coding DNA: TGTGCCAGCAGTGAAGGGACAGGGTTTGGGCCCCAGCATTTT.

In its sample, this clone was seen once. The chain couples TRBV4-1 to TRBJ1-4; 9 bases match TRBD1. This CDR3 is built from 20 residues. CDR1 is MGHRA and CDR2 is YSYEKL in the germline V gene. V lost 2 bases to trimming and J lost 0 bases; unmatched junction nucleotides: 13. CDR3 nucleotides: TGCGCCAGCAGCCAATTCAGGACAGGGGCGCGCTACGCAACTAATGAAAAACTGTTTTTT. It is translated as CASSQFRTGARYATNEKLFF.

This chain connects TRBV5-6 to TRBJ2-1; TRBD2 might be the D (6 bases). From germline, CDR1 is SGHDT and CDR2 YYEEEE. Trimming took 4 bases from V and 6 from J, leaving 17 bases between them. The CDR3 length is 15 residues. The CDR3 spells CASSLDYTRLNEQFF. CDR3 nucleotide sequence: TGTGCCAGCAGCCTGGACTACACAAGACTCAATGAGCAGTTCTTC.

The V gene is TRBV6-1, the J gene TRBJ2-7; 11 bases map to TRBD2. The CDR3 totals 15 residues. J lost 1 base, V lost 6 bases, and 5 bases had no gene match. Germline values: CDR1 MNHNS, CDR2 SASEGT. CDR3 DNA sequence: TGTGCCAGCAGACCGGGACTAGCGGATTCCTACGAGCAGTACTTC. It encodes CASRPGLADSYEQYF.

V gene TRBV10-3 combines with J gene TRBJ2-1; 7 nucleotides agree with TRBD2. There are 16 residues in the CDR3. In germline, CDR1 is ENHRY, CDR2 SYGVKD. Germline trimming cut 3 bases from V and 3 bases from J; bases unmatched to any gene: 8. CDR3 DNA: TGTGCCATCAGTGACGAGTCGACTAGCAGCTACAATGAGCAGTTCTTC. Encoded protein: CAISDESTSSYNEQFF.

This chain links TRBV19 with TRBJ2-5; the D is unclear. The V and J ends lost 5 bases and 3 bases respectively, with 10 bases between them. The germline CDR1 and CDR2 sequences are LNHDA and SQIVND (reference sequence). The CDR3 is 13 residues long. The DNA for the CDR3 is TGTGCCAGTAGTGATAACAGAGAAGAGACCCAGTACTTC. It codes for CASSDNREETQYF.

The chain couples TRBV6-1 to TRBJ1-5, with 7 bases that match TRBD1. Unmatched junction bases numbered 4, after V lost 6 bases and J lost 2 bases. Germline CDR1 MNHNS, CDR2 SASEGT. The CDR3 loop spans 14 amino acids. DNA of the CDR3: TGTGCCAGCAGGAACAGGGGCGGCAATCAGCCCCAGCATTTT. It is translated as CASRNRGGNQPQHF.

This clone was recorded once. This chain connects TRBV7-8 to TRBJ2-7; D possibly corresponds to TRBD2 (7 bases). Trimming took 6 bases from V and 3 from J, leaving 18 bases between them. This CDR3 has 15 amino acids. Germline CDR1 is SGHVS and CDR2 is FQNEAQ. Here the CDR3 DNA reads TGTGCCAGCAGTCTTTTAGGGGGGGCCAGCTACGAGCAGTACTTC. As protein: CASSLLGGASYEQYF.

This clone was observed once. The identical CDR3 is also encoded by other nucleotide sequences in the sample. The gene calls are TRBV30 and TRBJ1-5; D is unresolved. CDR3 size: 13 residues. The germline V gene encodes CDR1 GTSNPN and CDR2 SVGIG (reference sequence). The germline V and J ends were trimmed by 0 bases and 2 bases, with 5 bases remaining between them. The CDR3 is CAWSVQGNQPQHF. CDR3 sequence (DNA): TGTGCCTGGAGTGTGCAGGGCAATCAGCCCCAGCATTTT.

This clone was seen once. The rearrangement joins TRBV13 to TRBJ1-4, with 11 bases lining up with TRBD1. Germline V lookup: CDR1 PRHDT, CDR2 FYEKMQ (reference sequence). This CDR3 has 16 amino acids. The V and J ends lost 4 bases and 7 bases, in that order; junction bases with no gene match: 8. The DNA for the CDR3 is TGTGCCAGCAGCTCTCCCTCCGGGACAGGGGGTGAAAAACTGTTTTTT. Protein sequence: CASSSPSGTGGEKLFF.

This clone was recorded a few times. The chain recombines TRBV9 with TRBJ2-5, with TRBD2 matching 15 bases. Looked up from germline, CDR1 is SGDLS and CDR2 is YYNGEE. This CDR3 has 17 amino acids. V gave up 0 bases and J gave up 4 bases; unmatched junction bases: 4. CDR3 coding DNA: TGTGCCAGCAGCGTAGGGGGACTAGCGGGAGGTGGAGAGACCCAGTACTTC. Its translation is CASSVGGLAGGGETQYF.

V usage is TRBV9 and J usage is TRBJ2-1; 7 bases agree with TRBD1. Germline-derived CDR1 and CDR2 are SGDLS and YYNGEE. The junction had 6 bases not matched to a gene; V was cut back by 3 bases and J by 9 bases. The CDR3 is 13 residues long. CDR3 in DNA: TGTGCCAGCAGCGGGGGACAGTTCGGTGAGCAGTTCTTC. Protein sequence: CASSGGQFGEQFF.